The subject of this entry is one T cell receptor (beta chain). The data stem from a study of blood T cell repertoires in COVID-19. Overall study: Acute and convalescent COVID-19 specimens originated in the United States, Italy and Spain.

The protocol was immunoSEQ multiplex PCR, while the TCRdb copy is restricted to in-frame clones and leaves out a portion. The data show around 300,000 clones, around four fifths seen once. CDR3 size: 14 residues. V was shortened by 1 base and J by 1 base, with 5 bases between the two germline ends. Germline CDR1 reads SGHRS; CDR2 reads YFSETQ. This clonotype was sampled from a man aged 30 to 45 with active or convalescent COVID-19. The V call is TRBV5-1, the J call TRBJ2-2; D gene uncertain. The sequenced sample consisted of peripheral blood. CDR3 bases: TGCGCCAGCAGCTTGACAGAGAACACCGGGGAGCTGTTTTTT. Amino acid sequence: CASSLTENTGELFF.